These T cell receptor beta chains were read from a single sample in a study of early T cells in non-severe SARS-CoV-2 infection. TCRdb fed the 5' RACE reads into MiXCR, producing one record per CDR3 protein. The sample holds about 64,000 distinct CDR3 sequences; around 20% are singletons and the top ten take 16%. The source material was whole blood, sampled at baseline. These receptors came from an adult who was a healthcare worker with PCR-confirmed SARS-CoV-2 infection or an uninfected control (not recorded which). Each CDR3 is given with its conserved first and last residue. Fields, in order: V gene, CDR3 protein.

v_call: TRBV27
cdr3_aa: CASRYRRNQPQHF

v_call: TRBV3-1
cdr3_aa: CASSKQGNSPLHF

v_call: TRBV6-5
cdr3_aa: CASGTDTQYF

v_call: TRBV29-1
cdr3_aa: CSVEVAASTDTQYF

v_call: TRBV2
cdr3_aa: CASSAKRGVDEQFF

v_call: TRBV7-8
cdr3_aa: CASSFGSGGLNTGELFF

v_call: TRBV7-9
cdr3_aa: CASRLWGRDSTYEQYF

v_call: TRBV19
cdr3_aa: CASSRDGGGYTF

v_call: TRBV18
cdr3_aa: CASSPNVDTDTQYF

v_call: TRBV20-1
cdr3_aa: CSAPRWGGMETQYF

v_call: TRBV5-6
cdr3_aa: CASSLFGTYEQYF

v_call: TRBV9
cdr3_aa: CASSVQQGPNTEAFF

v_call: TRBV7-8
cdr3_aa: CASRPSGGFNSPLHF

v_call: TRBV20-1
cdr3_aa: CSARDSGNTDTQYF

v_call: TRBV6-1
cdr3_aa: CASIWGVAGANVLTF

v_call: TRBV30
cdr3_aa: CAWSGANTQYF

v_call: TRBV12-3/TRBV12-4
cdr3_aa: CASSLQGGNAEAFF

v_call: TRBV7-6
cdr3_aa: CASSLDSQGQSGYTF

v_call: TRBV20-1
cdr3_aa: CSATGPPIYEQYF

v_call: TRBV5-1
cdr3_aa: CASSLDRVADTQYF

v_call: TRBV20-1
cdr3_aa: CSAGAQGGSYNSPLHF

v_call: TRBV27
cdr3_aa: CASSSQGAGNEKLFF

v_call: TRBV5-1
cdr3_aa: CASSPSGNTIYF

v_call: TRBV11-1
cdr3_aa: CASSQGDLFLQDTQYF

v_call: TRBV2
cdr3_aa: CANTMEGYEQYF

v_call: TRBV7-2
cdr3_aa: CASSRAQGNTEAFF

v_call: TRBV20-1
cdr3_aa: CSALGQGVYAQYF

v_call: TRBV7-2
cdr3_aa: CASSRRQTQETQYF

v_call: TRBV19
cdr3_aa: CASSRAREVEKLFF

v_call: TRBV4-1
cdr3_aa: CASSLHREGNYEQYF

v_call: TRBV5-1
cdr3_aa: CASSFAGDDGYTF